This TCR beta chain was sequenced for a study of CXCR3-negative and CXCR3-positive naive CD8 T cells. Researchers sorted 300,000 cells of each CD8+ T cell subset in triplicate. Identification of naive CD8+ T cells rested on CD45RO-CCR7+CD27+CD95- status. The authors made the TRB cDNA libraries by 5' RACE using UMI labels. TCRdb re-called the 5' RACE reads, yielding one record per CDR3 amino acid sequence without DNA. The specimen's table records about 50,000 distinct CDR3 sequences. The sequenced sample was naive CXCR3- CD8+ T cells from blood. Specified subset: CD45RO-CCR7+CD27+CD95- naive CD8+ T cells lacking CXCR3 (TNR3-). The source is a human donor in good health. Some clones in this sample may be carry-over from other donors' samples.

CDR3 protein: CASSSAGTDYSNQPQHF. V is TRBV7-9 and J is TRBJ1-5; TCRdb's assignment of TRBD1 cannot be checked, as there is no DNA. Germline V gives CDR1 SEHNR, CDR2 FQNEAQ (reference sequence). The CDR3 runs to 17 residues.